This is a list of T cell receptor beta chains from one sample in a study of T cell responses to AZD1222 COVID-19 vaccine. Using immunoSEQ multiplex PCR, the repertoire was profiled, and TCRdb retains in-frame clones only, with some absent. The sample lists 130,000 or so clones; roughly nine tenths were seen once. The material sequenced was peripheral blood, taken on day 0 of AZD1222 vaccination. The receptors were sampled from an adult in good health. Each CDR3 is given with its conserved first and last residue. A D gene is named only where the DNA matches it firmly. Clone size, where shown, is once, few, many, or a class for clones that have expanded.

>.|TRBV7-9|TRBJ1-1|.
CASSFGQGKAFF
TGTGCCAGCAGCTTCGGACAAGGGAAAGCTTTCTTT
>.|TRBV29-1|TRBJ2-2|.
CSVEADTGELFF
TGCAGCGTTGAAGCAGACACCGGGGAGCTGTTTTTT
>few|TRBV3-1/TRBV3-2|TRBJ1-5|.
CASSPLGGANQPQHF
TGTGCCAGCAGCCCGTTGGGGGGGGCGAATCAGCCCCAGCATTTT
>.|TRBV10-3|TRBJ1-1|.
CAIRETQMNTEAFF
TGTGCCATCAGGGAGACACAGATGAACACTGAAGCTTTCTTT
>once|TRBV2|TRBJ1-2|.
CASTGQTAYGYTF
TGTGCCAGCACTGGACAGACCGCCTATGGCTACACCTTC
>.|TRBV7-2|TRBJ1-1|TRBD1
CASTRQGETEAFF
TGTGCCAGCACCCGACAGGGTGAAACTGAAGCTTTCTTT
>once|TRBV7-8|TRBJ1-5|TRBD1
CASSARGGLDQPQHF
TGTGCCAGCAGCGCAAGAGGGGGCTTAGATCAGCCCCAGCATTTT
>few|TRBV20-1|TRBJ2-7|.
CSASGSRSYEQYF
TGCAGTGCTAGTGGGTCGCGGAGTTACGAGCAGTACTTC
>.|TRBV7-2|TRBJ2-3|.
CASSLDLGSTDTQYF
TGTGCCAGCAGCTTAGACCTGGGTAGCACAGATACGCAGTATTTT
>.|TRBV10-1|TRBJ1-5|.
CARSALGGQPQHF
TGCGCCAGAAGTGCCCTGGGTGGTCAGCCCCAGCATTTT
>.|TRBV12-3/TRBV12-4|TRBJ1-2|.
CASSLWGNGYTF
TGTGCCAGCAGTTTATGGGGAAATGGCTACACCTTC
>.|TRBV19|TRBJ1-1|.
CASSARGTNTEAFF
TGTGCCAGTAGTGCTAGGGGAACGAACACTGAAGCTTTCTTT
>few|TRBV11-2|TRBJ1-4|TRBD1
CASSSRQGILKLFF
TGTGCCAGCAGCTCTCGACAGGGTATCTTGAAACTGTTTTTT
>.|TRBV7-3|TRBJ1-1|.
CASSLMGRSGAFF
TGTGCCAGCAGCTTAATGGGGAGGTCGGGAGCTTTCTTT
>.|TRBV2|TRBJ1-2|.
CASSEAGESGYTF
TGTGCCAGCAGTGAGGCAGGGGAGAGTGGCTACACCTTC
>.|TRBV18|TRBJ1-6|TRBD1
CASSPGQENSPLHF
TGTGCCAGCTCACCAGGACAGGAGAATTCACCCCTCCACTTT
>.|TRBV19|TRBJ1-1|TRBD1
CASRRTGGRTEAFF
TGTGCCAGTAGACGGACAGGGGGGCGCACTGAAGCTTTCTTT
>.|TRBV6-2/TRBV6-3|TRBJ2-3|TRBD2
CASSSGTTDTDTQYF
TGTGCCAGCAGTTCCGGGACTACAGACACAGATACGCAGTATTTT
>.|TRBV7-2|TRBJ1-2|.
CASSPGWGRANYGYTF
TGTGCCAGCAGCCCAGGTTGGGGCCGCGCGAACTATGGCTACACCTTC
>.|TRBV27|TRBJ1-6|.
CASSLLNLANSPLHF
TGTGCCAGCAGTTTATTGAACCTAGCGAATTCACCCCTCCACTTT
>.|TRBV7-8|TRBJ2-2|.
CASSSQGYTGELFF
TGTGCCAGCAGCTCCCAGGGCTACACCGGGGAGCTGTTTTTT
>.|TRBV3-1/TRBV3-2|TRBJ2-1|.
CASSQTLGNEQFF
TGTGCCAGCAGCCAAACCCTAGGGAATGAGCAGTTCTTC
>.|TRBV7-6|TRBJ2-3|.
CASSFTSNPRTDTQYF
TGTGCCAGCAGCTTTACTAGCAACCCTCGCACAGATACGCAGTATTTT
>.|TRBV2|TRBJ2-7|.
CASAAYEQYF
TGTGCCAGCGCCGCCTACGAGCAGTACTTC
>.|TRBV11-3|TRBJ1-1|.
CASSLGGWGWGATEAFF
TGTGCCAGCAGCTTAGGAGGTTGGGGGTGGGGAGCCACTGAAGCTTTCTTT
>.|TRBV5-1|TRBJ2-1|.
CASSSGDYNEQFF
TGCGCCAGCAGCTCCGGAGATTACAATGAGCAGTTCTTC
>.|TRBV4-1|TRBJ1-5|TRBD1
CASSQSGAGGVGQPQHF
TGCGCCAGCAGCCAGTCGGGGGCAGGGGGCGTTGGTCAGCCCCAGCATTTT
>.|TRBV18|TRBJ2-7|.
CASSPPEGMTYEQYF
TGTGCCAGCTCACCACCGGAAGGGATGACCTACGAGCAGTACTTC
>few|TRBV12-5|TRBJ2-5|.
CASGPRQETQYF
TGTGCTAGTGGTCCGAGGCAAGAGACCCAGTACTTC
>.|TRBV2|TRBJ2-7|.
CASSLSALGSSYEQYF
TGTGCCAGCAGCTTATCCGCTCTCGGTAGCTCCTACGAGCAGTACTTC
>.|TRBV21-1|TRBJ1-4|.
CASSKGRGVTTNEKLFF
TGTGCCAGCAGCAAAGGGCGGGGCGTAACAACTAATGAAAAACTGTTTTTT
>.|TRBV2|TRBJ2-2|.
CASRVGAGELFF
TGTGCCAGCAGAGTCGGGGCCGGGGAGCTGTTTTTT
>.|TRBV7-7|TRBJ2-1|TRBD2
CASSLTRLAGVDEQFF
TGTGCTAGCAGCCTAACCCGACTAGCGGGAGTGGATGAGCAGTTCTTC
>.|TRBV5-4|TRBJ1-5|.
CASSFWGKQPQHF
TGTGCCAGCAGCTTTTGGGGGAAACAGCCCCAGCATTTT
>.|TRBV5-1|TRBJ1-6|TRBD1
CASSIGTEGPPLHF
TGCGCCAGCAGCATAGGGACAGAAGGACCACCCCTCCACTTT
>once|TRBV7-3|TRBJ2-2|.
CASSLRTGELFF
TGTGCCAGCAGCTTAAGAACTGGGGAGCTGTTTTTT
>.|TRBV7-9|TRBJ1-4|.
CASSFAGAHNEKLFF
TGTGCCAGCAGCTTTGCCGGGGCCCATAATGAAAAACTGTTTTTT